Described below is a single T cell receptor (beta chain) sequence and its context. No cognate antigen has been identified for it. Base qualities are missing; no much larger clone stands one base away. This record belongs to a study of sequential checkpoint blockade in melanoma (dated by TCRdb to the late 2010s). Notes on the research overall: Using 1:1 randomization, the trial assigned patients either to first-line nivolumab followed by ipilimumab (arm A) or to ipilimumab followed by nivolumab (arm B). Both trial sequences were followed by maintenance nivolumab. The full study reports these points: The model for predicting response that combines TCR metrics with mutation burden needs to be validated in larger, independent patient cohorts.

Reading the label with the study, this specimen's treatment or condition is: randomized to nivolumab then ipilimumab (arm A) or the reverse (arm B). None of the trial patients had been given prior DNA-damaging chemotherapy. A FACS Aria II flow cytometer was used to sort live CD3+CD8+ cells that were negative for CD19 and CD56 from thawed PBMCs. Samples were obtained from patients with melanoma enrolled in CheckMate 064, a randomized, open-label phase II trial of sequential checkpoint blockade. Peripheral blood mononuclear cells were collected by leukapheresis, purified using Ficoll-Paque, and frozen in human serum containing approximately 9.4% DMSO. Right after sorting, the blood CD3+CD8+ cells were verified to be >95% pure, and DNA extraction followed. From cysteine to phenylalanine, the CDR3 is 15 amino acids long. The sequence is cut down to CDR3 DNA, 45 bases in frame from base 1. The germline V gene (reference sequence) provides CDR1 MNHNY and CDR2 SVGAGI. Trimming accounts for 5 bases at V and 3 bases at J, while the number of junction bases matched to no gene is 2.

The immunoSEQ Assay was used to immunosequence TCRbeta CDR3 regions from genomic DNA. Genomic DNA was amplified by bias-controlled multiplex PCR before high-throughput sequencing. The authors' pipeline ran thus. To quantify the absolute abundance of each unique TCRbeta CDR3 region, the sequences were collapsed and filtered. Clonality, defined as 1 minus Pielou's evenness, was calculated using only productive rearrangements. A previously published method was used to identify clones whose frequencies were significantly greater in on-treatment samples than in baseline samples. TCRdb provides this immuneACCESS table in a form limited to in-frame rearrangements. Some clones are lacking; in checked studies, under half of them reflect an unresolved V gene, and why the rest are absent is not known. The DNA gave D and trimming, while V, J and clone size come from that table. The sample table holds over 15,000 clones, of which 80% were seen once. Around 11% of the sample is held by the ten biggest clonotypes.

The rearranged segments are TRBV6-6 and TRBJ2-1, with 12 central nucleotides matching TRBD2. The sample here was CD8+ T cells sorted from blood (inferred from file names), taken from a patient given nivolumab and ipilimumab in sequence. The sequence was obtained from a human donor with melanoma. The DNA sequence is as follows: TGTGCCAGCAGTCCGACTAGCGGGAGCTACAATGAGCAGTTCTTC. It is translated as CASSPTSGSYNEQFF.